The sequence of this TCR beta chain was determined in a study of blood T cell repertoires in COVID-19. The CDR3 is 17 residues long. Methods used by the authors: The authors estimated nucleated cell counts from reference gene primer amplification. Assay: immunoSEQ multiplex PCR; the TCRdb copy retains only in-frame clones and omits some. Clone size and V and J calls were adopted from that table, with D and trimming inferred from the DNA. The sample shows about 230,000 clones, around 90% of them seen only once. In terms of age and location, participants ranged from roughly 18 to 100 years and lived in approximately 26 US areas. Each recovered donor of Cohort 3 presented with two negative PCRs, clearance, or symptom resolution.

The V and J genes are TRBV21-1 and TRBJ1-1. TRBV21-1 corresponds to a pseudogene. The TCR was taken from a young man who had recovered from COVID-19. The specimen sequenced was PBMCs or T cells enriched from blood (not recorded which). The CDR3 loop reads CASSKEGGRERDTEAFF. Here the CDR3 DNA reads TGTGCCAGCAGCAAAGAGGGAGGCAGGGAGAGGGACACTGAAGCTTTCTTT.